The 31 T cell receptor beta chains given below trace back to one sample, sequenced in a study of post-analysis software for immune sequencing data. These receptors lack a known antigen. Findings of the study overall: In patients, TRBV5-6, TRBV5-1 and TRBV20-1 belonged to five or six TRBV segments found more frequently than in controls.

cDNA libraries for TCR beta contained unique molecular identifiers. One entry per CDR3 protein, called by TCRdb with MiXCR from the PCR reads. The sample has 750,000 to 950,000 distinct CDR3 sequences; roughly 50% are singletons. Specimen: blood. These receptors were taken from a girl under 18 with multiple sclerosis.

J is TRBJ2-1 and V is TRBV7-2; no firm D call. The CDR3 runs 13 residues. Germline CDR1 SGHTA, CDR2 FQGNSA. V lost 5 bases and J lost 12, with 17 bases in between. The CDR3 loop reads CASSTLEAVRQFF. The DNA for the CDR3 is TGTGCCAGCAGCACCCTTGAGGCGGTGCGGCAGTTCTTC.

This clonotype has just one count. The chain links TRBV7-9 to TRBJ2-1, with 7 positions matching TRBD1. V dropped 6 bases and J dropped 4; count of bases not matched to a gene: 9. Germline V gives CDR1 SEHNR, CDR2 FQNEAQ (reference sequence). The CDR3 sequence is 15 residues long. The CDR3 nucleotides are TGTGCCAGCAGGCCCGGGACAGAAATTTACAATGAGCAGTTCTTC. Translating gives CASRPGTEIYNEQFF. Supplemented by reference TRBV7-9 and TRBJ2-1, the full variable domain reads DTGVSQNPRHKITKRGQNVTFRCDPISEHNRLYWYRQTLGQGPEFLTYFQNEAQLEKSRLLSDRFSAERPKGSFSTLEIQRTEQGDSAMYLCASRPGTEIYNEQFFGPGTRLTVL.

This clonotype has a handful of counts. J is TRBJ2-1 and V is TRBV29-1, with 13 bases lining up with TRBD2. Germline CDR1 is SQVTM and CDR2 is ANQGSEA. The CDR3 covers 14 residues. Trimming at V came to 7 bases and at J to 8 bases, leaving 8 bases not matched to a gene. The CDR3 DNA is TGCAGCGCTGCGGGACTAGCGGGAAATGATGAGCAGTTCTTC. Protein: CSAAGLAGNDEQFF.

The chain recombines TRBV7-8 with TRBJ2-3, with 7 bases identical to TRBD2. After removal of 5 bases from V and 5 bases from J, the junction contained 13 bases not matched to a gene. CDR3 length: 16 residues. Germline V gene lookup returns CDR1 SGHVS and CDR2 FQNEAQ. Here the CDR3 DNA reads TGTGCCAGCAGCCCCCGCGGGGCGGGAGTTGGAGATACGCAGTATTTT. It is translated as CASSPRGAGVGDTQYF.

About this clonotype itself: At one boundary the junction diverges from the germline segment, which might be a read error. The V gene is TRBV6-5, the J gene TRBJ2-1; D ambiguous. CDR1 MNHEY and CDR2 SVGAGI come from the germline V gene. CDR3 length: 16 amino acids. CDR3 amino acids: CAGSYSFYVPNNEQFF. CDR3 sequence (DNA): TGTGCCGGCAGTTACTCTTTTTATGTCCCCAACAATGAGCAGTTCTTC.

The chain combines TRBV5-1 with TRBJ2-3; tentative D call: TRBD2 (5 bases). The CDR3 is made up of 16 amino acids. Looked up from germline, CDR1 is SGHRS and CDR2 is YFSETQ. With 0 bases removed from V and 2 bases from J, the gap between germline ends came to 13 bases. The CDR3 here is CASSLVRAQYTDTQYF. The CDR3 bases are TGCGCCAGCAGCTTGGTGCGGGCCCAATACACAGATACGCAGTATTTT.

On this clonotype: At one of its ends the junction is not consistent with the germline gene, which may arise from a read error. The chain recombines TRBV7-8 with TRBJ2-1; a weak D match, TRBD2 (5 bases). The CDR3 is 11 residues long. Germline CDR1 reads SGHVS; CDR2 reads FQNEAQ. CDR3 in amino acids: CVSGILREQFF. The CDR3 DNA reads as TGTGTCAGCGGCATTCTACGAGAGCAGTTCTTC.

The table lists this clonotype with a few counts. The genes are TRBV2 and TRBJ2-7; TRBD2 is a possible D gene (6 bases). This CDR3 contains 14 residues. V gave up 6 bases and J gave up 7 bases, with 19 bases separating them. CDR1 SNHLY and CDR2 FYNNEI come from the germline V gene. In DNA, the CDR3 is TGTGCCAGCAGACGGGACTCCTATCCGGGTGAGCAGTACTTC. Translating it yields CASRRDSYPGEQYF.

The chain carries TRBV20-1 and TRBJ1-5, with TRBD1 as a possible D gene (6 bases). The CDR3 totals 14 residues. Germline V gene lookup returns CDR1 DFQATT and CDR2 SNEGSKA (reference sequence). This CDR3 is CSADLAGAQETQHF. The DNA of the CDR3 is TGCAGCGCTGACTTAGCGGGGGCCCAAGAGACCCAGCATTTT.

The rearrangement links TRBV4-1 to TRBJ2-1; D remains ambiguous. V lost 1 base and J 9 bases, leaving 10 bases between the germline ends. The germline V gene has CDR1 MGHRA and CDR2 YSYEKL. CDR3 length: 13 residues. CDR3: CASSQVLSFEQFF. The CDR3 DNA reads TGCGCCAGCAGCCAAGTCCTCAGTTTTGAGCAGTTCTTC.

Ten or more counts support this clonotype. The chain recombines TRBV29-1 with TRBJ2-7, with D uncertain. Germline CDR1 reads SQVTM; CDR2 reads ANQGSEA. The CDR3 has 14 residues. The germline V and J ends were trimmed by 5 bases and 0 bases, with 14 bases remaining between them. CDR3 region: CSVTGPSSSYEQYF. For the CDR3, the DNA is TGCAGCGTTACTGGGCCCTCGAGCTCCTACGAGCAGTACTTC.

This clonotype was found a few times. The CDR3 loop reads CASSQGLSYGYTF. The DNA for the CDR3 is TGTGCCAGCAGCCAAGGGCTGAGCTATGGCTACACCTTC. V usage is TRBV14 and J usage is TRBJ1-2; no clear D gene. There are 13 residues in the CDR3. V lost 1 base and J lost 4, with 7 bases in between. CDR1 is SGHDN and CDR2 is FVKESK in the germline V gene. The full variable domain, in which reference TRBV14 and TRBJ1-2 provide the parts outside the CDR3, is EAGVTQFPSHSVIEKGQTVTLRCDPISGHDNLYWYRRVMGKEIKFLLHFVKESKQDESGMPNNRFLAERTGGTYSTLKVQPAELEDSGVYFCASSQGLSYGYTFGSGTRLTVV.

This clonotype was counted only a few times. The rearrangement joins TRBV27 to TRBJ2-7; D may correspond to TRBD1 or TRBD2 (5 bases each). V lost 5 bases, J lost 3 bases, and 11 bases lay in between. The germline V gene encodes CDR1 MNHEY and CDR2 SMNVEV (reference sequence). This CDR3 region has 13 residues. The CDR3 DNA reads TGTGCCAGCAGTGGGGGAAAGGACTACGAGCAGTACTTC. This gives the protein CASSGGKDYEQYF.

The rearrangement joins TRBV20-1 to TRBJ2-1; 8 bases match TRBD2. Trimming cost V 3 bases and J 7 bases; bases outside gene matches: 5. Per the germline V gene, CDR1 is DFQATT and CDR2 is SNEGSKA (reference sequence). The CDR3 extends over 13 amino acids. CDR3 in amino acids: CSASGGAKNEQFF. The CDR3 DNA reads TGCAGTGCTAGCGGGGGGGCTAAAAATGAGCAGTTCTTC.

The rearrangement joins TRBV7-2 to TRBJ2-1, with 9 bases matching TRBD2. TRBJ2-7 explains the end of the DNA better; the J call may be wrong. Germline lookup yields CDR1 SGHTA and CDR2 FQGNSA. This CDR3 is 16 amino acids long. CDR3 loop: CASSLPSGGNSYEQYF. The CDR3 coding sequence is TGTGCCAGCAGCTTACCCAGCGGGGGGAACTCCTACGAGCAGTACTTC.

The chain is built from TRBV7-9 and TRBJ2-7; tentatively, D is TRBD1 (5 bases). Trimming left V 2 bases short and J 1 base short, with 15 bases between. This CDR3 region has 16 residues. Germline values: CDR1 SEHNR, CDR2 FQNEAQ (reference sequence). In DNA, the CDR3 is TGTGCCAGCAGCTTAAGATCGTCAGGGAAGTCCTACGAGCAGTACTTC. Protein sequence: CASSLRSSGKSYEQYF.

This clonotype showed up just a few times. V gene TRBV4-1 combines with J gene TRBJ1-2; D not resolved. The V end lost 3 bases, the J end lost 5 bases, and 19 bases lay between the germline ends. Germline lookup yields CDR1 MGHRA and CDR2 YSYEKL. The CDR3 has 16 residues. This CDR3 reads CASSQALGRVSYGYTF. The CDR3 coding sequence is TGCGCCAGCAGCCAGGCCCTAGGGAGGGTATCGTATGGCTACACCTTC.

The J gene is TRBJ2-3, the V gene TRBV14; TRBD1 or TRBD2 may be the D gene (7 bases each). Germline V gives CDR1 SGHDN, CDR2 FVKESK. The CDR3 consists of 15 residues. Deletions cut 4 bases from V and 2 bases from J, with 13 bases between. The chain's CDR3 is CASSPQGGPTDTQYF. CDR3 sequence (DNA): TGTGCCAGCAGCCCTCAGGGGGGGCCCACAGATACGCAGTATTTT.

In this sample, this clonotype turned up a few times. The gene calls are TRBV20-1 and TRBJ2-7; 10 bases align to TRBD2. The CDR3 has 15 amino acids. After removal of 3 bases from V and 5 bases from J, the junction contained 10 bases not matched to a gene. Germline CDR1 DFQATT, CDR2 SNEGSKA (reference sequence). The CDR3 coding sequence is TGCAGTGCTAGTTGGCTAGCGGGGGCCACCCACGAGCAGTACTTC. Translating gives CSASWLAGATHEQYF.

The chain links TRBV9 to TRBJ2-1, with D uncertain. Germline V gives CDR1 SGDLS, CDR2 YYNGEE. Trimming removed 0 bases at V and 0 bases at J, with 13 bases between. This CDR3 spans 17 amino acids. CDR3 nucleotide sequence: TGTGCCAGCAGCGTAGGAAGTCCCATATACTCCTACAATGAGCAGTTCTTC. This codes for CASSVGSPIYSYNEQFF.

The J gene is TRBJ2-4, the V gene TRBV25-1; possible D gene TRBD1, 6 bases. The J call may be faulty, since TRBJ2-7 better matches the DNA end. Germline V CDR1 and CDR2: MGHDK, SYGVNS. The CDR3 length is 15 residues. The CDR3 loop is CASSDDRRSAYEQYF. CDR3 coding DNA: TGTGCCAGCAGTGACGACAGGCGATCAGCCTACGAGCAGTACTTC.

The chain links TRBV5-1 to TRBJ1-5, with D perhaps TRBD1 (5 bases). This CDR3 is 15 amino acids long. The germline CDR1 and CDR2 sequences are SGHRS and YFSETQ. With 0 bases removed from V and 9 bases from J, the gap between germline ends came to 16 bases. The CDR3 region is CASSLAGEPESPQHF. CDR3 in DNA: TGCGCCAGCAGCTTGGCGGGGGAACCGGAATCGCCCCAGCATTTT. Full variable domain (remainder filled in from reference TRBV5-1 and TRBJ1-5): KAGVTQTPRYLIKTRGQQVTLSCSPISGHRSVSWYQQTPGQGLQFLFEYFSETQRNKGNFPGRFSGRQFSNSRSEMNVSTLELGDSALYLCASSLAGEPESPQHFGDGTRLSIL.

The chain carries TRBV7-7 and TRBJ2-7; 7 bases line up with TRBD2. Germline loops: CDR1 SSHAT, CDR2 FNYEAQ (reference sequence). V shed 5 bases, J shed 8 bases, and the junction held 15 bases outside the gene matches. This CDR3 region has 15 residues. CDR3 amino acids: CASSPTLGGSDKQYF. The CDR3 nucleotides are TGTGCCAGCAGCCCAACCCTGGGGGGGTCAGACAAGCAGTACTTC.

J is TRBJ2-1 and V is TRBV29-1; D is unresolved. V was clipped by 4 bases and J by 7 bases, with 11 bases between them. The CDR3 spans 12 residues. Germline-derived CDR1 and CDR2 are SQVTM and ANQGSEA. The CDR3 region has the DNA TGCAGCGTTGCCCTAGATCTTAATGAGCAGTTCTTC. As protein: CSVALDLNEQFF.

In DNA form, the CDR3 reads TGTGCCAGCAGTTTGGACCTAGGACGGAGCAACTACGAGCAGTACTTC. Translated: CASSLDLGRSNYEQYF. The gene calls are TRBV27 and TRBJ2-7; D is ambiguous. Looked up from germline, CDR1 is MNHEY and CDR2 is SMNVEV (reference sequence). V lost 3 bases to trimming and J lost 3 bases, with 18 bases between them. The CDR3 sequence is 16 residues long.

This clonotype came up a few times. CDR3 bases: TGTGCCATCAGGGGGACAGGGGTTGGGTATGGCTACACCTTC. This encodes CAIRGTGVGYGYTF. The rearrangement uses TRBV10-3 and TRBJ1-2, with 10 bases fitting TRBD1. The CDR3 consists of 14 residues. Germline CDR1 ENHRY, CDR2 SYGVKD. V was clipped by 6 bases and J by 5 bases; unmatched bases: 6.

The rearrangement uses TRBV15 and TRBJ2-3, with unresolved D. The germline CDR1 and CDR2 sequences are LNHNV and YYDKDF (reference sequence). CDR3 size: 15 residues. V lost 3 bases, J lost 0 bases, and 10 bases lay in between. The CDR3 loop is CATSRDRLSTDTQYF. The CDR3 coding sequence is TGTGCCACCAGCAGGGACCGATTAAGCACAGATACGCAGTATTTT.

This clonotype was counted at least ten times. The chain uses TRBV9 and TRBJ2-1, with 14 nucleotides matching TRBD2. The CDR3 covers 15 residues. CDR1 is SGDLS and CDR2 is YYNGEE in the germline V gene. V lost 2 bases to trimming and J lost 9 bases; unmatched junction nucleotides: 4. CDR3 nucleotide sequence: TGTGCCAGCAGCGTCGGGACTAGCGGGGGTAGTGAGCAGTTCTTC. Translation: CASSVGTSGGSEQFF.

The CDR3 loop reads CASRGATSTDTQYF. CDR3 DNA sequence: TGCGCCAGCAGGGGAGCCACTAGCACAGATACGCAGTATTTT. The chain couples TRBV5-1 to TRBJ2-3; weak D call: TRBD2 (5 bases). The CDR3 length is 14 residues. Germline values: CDR1 SGHRS, CDR2 YFSETQ. V lost 5 bases and J 0 bases, leaving 10 bases between the germline ends.

V gene TRBV5-1 combines with J gene TRBJ2-1, with D perhaps TRBD2 (5 bases). V lost 2 bases to trimming and J lost 1 base, with 10 bases between them. The CDR3 loop spans 15 amino acids. Germline V gene sequence: CDR1 SGHRS, CDR2 YFSETQ. The DNA for the CDR3 is TGCGCCAGCAGCTTTAGCGAGCTATCCTACAATGAGCAGTTCTTC. Its translation is CASSFSELSYNEQFF.

The J gene is TRBJ2-1, the V gene TRBV5-1, with unresolved D. V lost 4 bases and J lost 8, with 13 bases in between. Germline CDR1 is SGHRS and CDR2 is YFSETQ. The CDR3 runs to 13 residues. The CDR3 nucleotides are TGCGCCAGCAGCACGGCTGGGCCGGATGAGCAGTTCTTC. Protein: CASSTAGPDEQFF.